This entry lists 14 T cell receptor beta chains sequenced from one sample in a study of blood T cell repertoires in COVID-19. Generated by immunoSEQ multiplex PCR, the TCRdb table keeps only in-frame clones and is missing some. This table has under 250,000 clones, less than 90% appearing once. Sequencing was done on a sample of peripheral blood. Receptors were obtained from a woman between 70 and 85 years old with active or convalescent COVID-19.

This chain connects TRBV7-9 to TRBJ1-2; 7 bases fit TRBD1. The germline CDR1 and CDR2 sequences are SEHNR and FQNEAQ (reference sequence). There are 14 residues in the CDR3. J was trimmed by 6 bases and V by 1 base; bases with no gene match: 5. The CDR3, as DNA: TGTGCCAGCAGCTTAGTGGAGGGGGCGGATGGCTACACCTTC. Protein: CASSLVEGADGYTF. Together with reference TRBV7-9 and TRBJ1-2, the CDR3 gives the full variable domain: DTGVSQNPRHKITKRGQNVTFRCDPISEHNRLYWYRQTLGQGPEFLTYFQNEAQLEKSRLLSDRFSAERPKGSFSTLEIQRTEQGDSAMYLCASSLVEGADGYTFGSGTRLTVV.

This clone was counted once. V and J are TRBV5-1 and TRBJ2-7; D is unresolved. The CDR3 runs to 15 residues. The V gene lost 2 bases and the J gene lost 2 bases, with 14 bases spanning the gap. Germline loops: CDR1 SGHRS, CDR2 YFSETQ. The CDR3 protein is CASSFGSGRTYEQYF. The CDR3 bases are TGCGCCAGCAGCTTCGGATCCGGCAGGACCTACGAGCAGTACTTC. Filled out from reference TRBV5-1 and TRBJ2-7, the complete variable domain reads KAGVTQTPRYLIKTRGQQVTLSCSPISGHRSVSWYQQTPGQGLQFLFEYFSETQRNKGNFPGRFSGRQFSNSRSEMNVSTLELGDSALYLCASSFGSGRTYEQYFGPGTRLTVT.

The V gene is TRBV10-3, the J gene TRBJ1-1; D is possibly TRBD1 (6 bases). CDR1 is ENHRY, CDR2 SYGVKD, per germline. The CDR3 consists of 14 residues. V lost 5 bases and J lost 1, with 11 bases in between. CDR3 nucleotides: TGTGCCATCAGTAAGGACAGCTCGAACACTGAAGCTTTCTTT. It codes for CAISKDSSNTEAFF.

This rearrangement joins TRBV5-1 to TRBJ2-5; D call uncertain. CDR3 size: 15 residues. Germline loops: CDR1 SGHRS, CDR2 YFSETQ. Deletions cut 2 bases from V and 1 base from J, with 12 bases between. In DNA form, the CDR3 reads TGCGCCAGCAGCTTTCATACGAGAATCCAAGAGACCCAGTACTTC. The encoded protein is CASSFHTRIQETQYF.

The V call is TRBV5-1, the J call TRBJ1-1, with 7 bases aligning to TRBD1. Germline-derived CDR1 and CDR2 are SGHRS and YFSETQ. The V and J ends lost 2 bases and 4 bases, in that order; junction bases with no gene match: 11. The CDR3 contains 16 residues. CDR3 bases: TGCGCCAGCAGCTTCGATCCGACAGGGTGGGGCACTGAAGCTTTCTTT. Protein: CASSFDPTGWGTEAFF.

The rearrangement uses TRBV12-3 or TRBV12-4 and TRBJ1-2; a weak D match, TRBD1 (5 bases). This CDR3 comprises 12 residues. Deletions cut 6 bases from V and 4 bases from J, with 9 bases between. CDR3 loop: CASSFDSYGYTF. The CDR3 coding sequence is TGTGCCAGCAGCTTCGACAGCTATGGCTACACCTTC.

This chain joins TRBV4-1 and TRBJ2-7; possible D gene TRBD1, 5 bases. Germline assignment: CDR1 MGHRA and CDR2 YSYEKL. With 2 bases removed from V and 6 bases from J, the gap between germline ends came to 17 bases. This CDR3 is 15 amino acids long. The CDR3 is CASSQPWGTHSEQYF. CDR3 sequence (DNA): TGCGCCAGCAGCCAACCCTGGGGCACCCATAGCGAGCAGTACTTC.

The chain recombines TRBV24-1 with TRBJ2-5; D remains unclear. In germline, CDR1 is KGHDR, CDR2 SFDVKD. Deletions cut 4 bases from V and 5 bases from J, with 10 bases between. This CDR3 is 13 amino acids long. The CDR3 loop is CATSEVFRETQYF. CDR3 nucleotide sequence: TGTGCCACCAGTGAGGTCTTCCGGGAGACCCAGTACTTC.

This chain links TRBV9 with TRBJ2-3; D might be TRBD2 (5 bases). V was clipped by 0 bases and J by 4 bases, with 15 bases between them. This CDR3 comprises 16 residues. The V gene's germline CDR1 is SGDLS and CDR2 YYNGEE. This chain's CDR3 is CASSVVTNLSPDTQYF. CDR3 coding DNA: TGTGCCAGCAGCGTAGTGACTAACCTCTCCCCAGATACGCAGTATTTT.

The CDR3 DNA is TGTGCCAGCCGTAACTCCTACGAGCAGTACTTC. This gives the protein CASRNSYEQYF. The rearrangement links TRBV2 to TRBJ2-7, with D unclear. CDR1 and CDR2 from the germline V gene are SNHLY and FYNNEI. Trimming removed 8 bases at V and 0 bases at J, with 5 bases between. This CDR3 spans 11 amino acids.

The chain recombines TRBV20-1 with TRBJ1-6; D is perhaps TRBD1 (6 bases). CDR1 is DFQATT and CDR2 is SNEGSKA in the germline V gene (reference sequence). V lost 3 bases and J lost 0, with 9 bases in between. The CDR3 is 15 residues long. CDR3 bases: TGCAGTGCTAGTACAGGGAACTCCTATAATTCACCCCTCCACTTT. Translating gives CSASTGNSYNSPLHF.

This chain links TRBV4-1 with TRBJ1-4; D is ambiguous. Trimming removed 2 bases at V and 8 bases at J, with 9 bases between. Germline CDR1 is MGHRA and CDR2 is YSYEKL. The CDR3 is 13 amino acids. CDR3 region: CASSQLLTEKLFF. CDR3 nucleotides: TGCGCCAGCAGCCAACTCCTGACAGAAAAACTGTTTTTT.

This clone was counted between two and nine times. V and J are TRBV11-2 and TRBJ2-5, with a possible D match to TRBD2 (5 bases). This CDR3 has 17 amino acids. Germline V lookup: CDR1 SGHAT, CDR2 FQNNGV. Trimming cost V 5 bases and J 2 bases, with 21 bases left between them. CDR3: CASSLLKSGSPQETQYF. For the CDR3, the DNA is TGTGCCAGCAGCCTCCTCAAAAGCGGTTCACCACAAGAGACCCAGTACTTC. Together with reference TRBV11-2 and TRBJ2-5, the CDR3 gives the full variable domain: EAGVAQSPRYKIIEKRQSVAFWCNPISGHATLYWYQQILGQGPKLLIQFQNNGVVDDSQLPKDRFSAERLKGVDSTLKIQPAKLEDSAVYLCASSLLKSGSPQETQYFGPGTRLLVL.

As DNA, the CDR3 is TGCGCCAGCAGCCAGACGACTAACTCTGGAAACACCATATATTTT. Its translation is CASSQTTNSGNTIYF. The gene calls are TRBV4-3 and TRBJ1-3; D is undetermined. In germline, CDR1 is LGHNA, CDR2 YSLEER. The CDR3 is 15 amino acids. Trimming removed 3 bases from V and 0 bases from J, with 9 bases in between.